The 12 T cell receptor beta chains below come from one sample, sequenced in a study of cytomegalovirus exposure and HLA in healthy donors. The PCR had 60 Vbeta and 13 Jbeta primers. Method: immunoSEQ multiplex PCR; TCRdb's copy keeps in-frame clones and lacks some. The table lists about 160,000 clones, around three quarters of them singletons. The sequencing input was PBMCs. The source is a man between 50 and 59 years old in good health and CMV-seropositive.

The rearrangement links TRBV14 to TRBJ2-3, with TRBD1 identical over 8 bases. The CDR3 length is 14 residues. Germline assignment: CDR1 SGHDN and CDR2 FVKESK. V gave up 7 bases and J gave up 3 bases; unmatched junction bases: 6. CDR3 sequence (DNA): TGTGCCAGCAACGGACAGGGTGGAACAGATACGCAGTATTTT. Protein sequence: CASNGQGGTDTQYF.

V gene TRBV4-1 combines with J gene TRBJ2-7; D perhaps matches TRBD2 (6 bases). Germline CDR1 MGHRA, CDR2 YSYEKL. V lost 4 bases and J lost 6, with 19 bases in between. The CDR3 is 15 amino acids. DNA for the CDR3: TGCGCCAGCAGCCGGGGGGTCTATCTGGGGGGCGAGCAGTACTTC. Residues: CASSRGVYLGGEQYF.

The J gene is TRBJ2-5, the V gene TRBV5-1; 8 bases map to TRBD2. This CDR3 region has 18 residues. The V segment lost 5 bases and the J segment 1 base; nucleotides outside the gene matches: 16. From germline, CDR1 is SGHRS and CDR2 YFSETQ. The DNA for the CDR3 is TGCGCCAGCAGGGCAGGACTAGCTATGGGTGGGCTCCAAGAGACCCAGTACTTC. Its translation: CASRAGLAMGGLQETQYF.

This clone was counted only a few times. J is TRBJ1-2 and V is TRBV4-3, with D uncertain. Trimming took 0 bases from V and 6 from J, leaving 17 bases between them. CDR1 is LGHNA, CDR2 YSLEER, per germline. The CDR3 has 16 amino acids. This CDR3 is CASSQDQRPRSHGYTF. The CDR3 bases are TGCGCCAGCAGCCAAGATCAACGACCCAGGTCCCATGGCTACACCTTC.

The chain recombines TRBV27 with TRBJ1-1; D unclear. V gave up 3 bases and J gave up 1 base, with 6 bases separating them. This CDR3 region has 13 residues. Germline assignment: CDR1 MNHEY and CDR2 SMNVEV (reference sequence). The CDR3 nucleotides read TGTGCCAGCAGTTTCAGGCGGAACACTGAAGCTTTCTTT. Translated: CASSFRRNTEAFF.

The chain has TRBV18 and TRBJ1-6, with D hard to call. CDR3 length equals 16 residues. CDR1 is KGHSH and CDR2 is LQKENI in the germline V gene. Trimming left V 2 bases short and J 9 bases short, with 17 bases between. This CDR3 reads CASSPGQTRSSSPLHF. The CDR3 coding sequence is TGTGCCAGCTCACCAGGGCAGACCCGTTCAAGTTCACCCCTCCACTTT.

J is TRBJ1-6 and V is TRBV9; 7 bases fit TRBD1. The CDR3 extends over 14 amino acids. J lost 9 bases, V lost 3 bases, and 6 bases had no gene match. Germline-derived CDR1 and CDR2 are SGDLS and YYNGEE. The CDR3 protein is CASSAGQSRSPLHF. CDR3 nucleotide sequence: TGTGCCAGCAGCGCGGGACAGTCTCGTTCACCCCTCCACTTT.

This clone was picked up one time. J is TRBJ1-5 and V is TRBV19, with D unclear. CDR3 length: 14 residues. CDR1 is LNHDA and CDR2 is SQIVND in the germline V gene (reference sequence). Trimming took off 3 bases at V and 9 bases at J, with 15 bases between the two ends. For the CDR3, the DNA is TGTGCCAGTAGTATCTCGTCCGGAGCACGGCCCCAGCATTTT. Its translation is CASSISSGARPQHF. The entire variable domain, with the rest obtained from reference TRBV19 and TRBJ1-5, is as follows: DGGITQSPKYLFRKEGQNVTLSCEQNLNHDAMYWYRQDPGQGLRLIYYSQIVNDFQKGDIAEGYSVSREKKESFPLTVTSAQKNPTAFYLCASSISSGARPQHFGDGTRLSIL.

This chain joins TRBV7-9 and TRBJ1-6, with 7 bases matching TRBD1. Germline values: CDR1 SEHNR, CDR2 FQNEAQ (reference sequence). This CDR3 is 15 amino acids long. V was pared by 5 bases and J by 5 bases, with 6 bases of the junction left unmatched. The CDR3 DNA is TGTGCCAGCAGCGCCAGGGGGACACATAATTCACCCCTCCACTTT. Translation gives CASSARGTHNSPLHF.

V and J are TRBV7-8 and TRBJ1-4; TRBD1 aligns across 9 bases. Germline CDR1 reads SGHVS; CDR2 reads FQNEAQ. J was trimmed by 4 bases and V by 6 bases; bases with no gene match: 6. The CDR3 sequence is 15 residues long. The CDR3 coding sequence is TGTGCCAGCAGAAGAGGGACAGGGCGTAATGAAAAACTGTTTTTT. This codes for CASRRGTGRNEKLFF.

V gene TRBV9 combines with J gene TRBJ2-7, with 8 bases aligning to TRBD1. CDR1 and CDR2 (germline): SGDLS, YYNGEE. The CDR3 has 14 amino acids. V shed 6 bases and J 3 bases; nucleotides not matched to a gene: 8. The CDR3 nucleotides are TGTGCCAGCAACCCAACAGGGGGTTACTACGAGCAGTACTTC. This translates into CASNPTGGYYEQYF.

This clone was counted between two and nine times. The chain uses TRBV7-2 and TRBJ2-7, with a tentative D call TRBD1 (6 bases). V lost 2 bases and J lost 0, with 11 bases in between. CDR1 is SGHTA and CDR2 is FQGNSA in the germline V gene. This CDR3 has 15 residues. CDR3 nucleotides: TGTGCCAGCAGCTTACAGGGGACCTACTCCTACGAGCAGTACTTC. Amino acid sequence: CASSLQGTYSYEQYF.